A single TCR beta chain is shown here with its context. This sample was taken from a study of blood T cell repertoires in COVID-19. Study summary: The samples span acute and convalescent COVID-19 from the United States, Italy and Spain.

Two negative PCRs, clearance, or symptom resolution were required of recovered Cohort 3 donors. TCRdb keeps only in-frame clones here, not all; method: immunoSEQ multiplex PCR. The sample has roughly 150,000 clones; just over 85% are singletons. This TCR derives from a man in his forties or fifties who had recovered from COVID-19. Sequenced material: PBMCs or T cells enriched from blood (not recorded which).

The CDR3 is CASSLPGSTNEKLFF. CDR3 nucleotides: TGTGCCAGCAGTTTACCCGGTTCAACTAATGAAAAACTGTTTTTT. This chain connects TRBV28 to TRBJ1-4; D call uncertain. Germline V gives CDR1 MDHEN, CDR2 SYDVKM. Trimming took 2 bases from V and 0 from J, leaving 7 bases between them. CDR3 length: 15 residues.